One T cell receptor beta chain is described in this entry. Clones were read by immunoSEQ multiplex PCR, and TCRdb kept only the in-frame ones, dropping some. The profile covers tens of thousands of clones, with more than 75% appearing a single time and 2% to 2.5% taken by the ten largest. This record belongs to a study of glioma-infiltrating T cells after dendritic cell vaccination. Noted time point: after dendritic cell vaccination, including at tumor progression/relapse. Blood PBMC samples: pre-vaccination, two weeks post third vaccination, and at tumor progression. Looked up from germline, CDR1 is SGHRS and CDR2 is YFSETQ. The CDR3 has 15 amino acids. V shed 1 base and J shed 4 bases, with 15 bases lying between them.

V is TRBV5-1 and J is TRBJ2-7, with a tentative D call TRBD1 (6 bases). This specimen consisted of blood, obtained after dendritic cell vaccination. This TCR was sampled from a human donor with glioblastoma. The CDR3 coding sequence is TGCGCCAGCAGCTTGAGAGGGGACACGGGGTACGAGCAGTACTTC. Its translation: CASSLRGDTGYEQYF. Supplemented by reference TRBV5-1 and TRBJ2-7, the full variable domain reads KAGVTQTPRYLIKTRGQQVTLSCSPISGHRSVSWYQQTPGQGLQFLFEYFSETQRNKGNFPGRFSGRQFSNSRSEMNVSTLELGDSALYLCASSLRGDTGYEQYFGPGTRLTVT.